Listed below are T cell receptor beta chains from one sample, sequenced in a study of T cell responses to AZD1222 COVID-19 vaccine. Method: immunoSEQ multiplex PCR; TCRdb's copy keeps in-frame clones and lacks some. The sample carries 90,000 to 120,000 clones, approximately 90% recorded once. The source was peripheral blood, collected 28 days after the second AZD1222 dose. Receptors originate from an adult who received the AZD1222 COVID-19 vaccine. Each CDR3 is given with its conserved first and last residue. The D gene is left open where the match is weak. The size entry is marked missing in some rows and otherwise reads once, few, many or a size class.

V	J	D	size	DNA	CDR3
TRBV7-9	TRBJ2-7	TRBD1	-	TGTGCCAGCAGCGCGTCACAGGGGGCAGTGTGGGAGCAGTACTTC	CASSASQGAVWEQYF
TRBV9	TRBJ1-1	-	-	TGTGCCAGCAGCGTAGGGTCTCAGACCGTCGCTGAAGCTTTCTTT	CASSVGSQTVAEAFF
TRBV6-2/TRBV6-3	TRBJ2-1	-	-	TGTGCCAGCAGTCAAGGAACTAGCCTCCAGTTCTTC	CASSQGTSLQFF
TRBV12-3/TRBV12-4	TRBJ1-2	-	-	TGTGCCAGCACAGGGGAGAACTATGGCTACACCTTC	CASTGENYGYTF
TRBV5-1	TRBJ2-7	TRBD1	-	TGCGCCAGCAGCTCCAGGACAGGGATTGGGAACGAGCAGTACTTC	CASSSRTGIGNEQYF
TRBV7-9	TRBJ2-5	TRBD1	-	TGTGCCAGCAGCAAATCCGGGACAGGGGTTGGAGAGACCCAGTACTTC	CASSKSGTGVGETQYF
TRBV30	TRBJ2-7	-	once	TGTGCCTGGAGGCCCCCGGGCGGGACCTACGAGCAGTACTTC	CAWRPPGGTYEQYF
TRBV6-5	TRBJ1-2	TRBD1	-	TGTGCCAGCATGAAGTTAACAGGGGGCGGCTATGGCTACACCTTC	CASMKLTGGGYGYTF
TRBV7-9	TRBJ2-4	-	-	TGTGCCAGCAGCTCTTTCTCTAGGGGGGTCGGAAACATTCAGTACTTC	CASSSFSRGVGNIQYF
TRBV28	TRBJ2-5	TRBD1	-	TGTGCCAGCAGTTTATTGGGACAGGGGAAAACCCAGTACTTC	CASSLLGQGKTQYF
TRBV30	TRBJ1-4	TRBD1	-	TGTGCCTGGAGTACAGGGGGGGGTGGGGAAAAACTGTTTTTT	CAWSTGGGGEKLFF
TRBV7-3	TRBJ2-1	-	-	TGTGCCAGCAGCACTCGCGGAGGGGTGAGCTACAATGAGCAGTTCTTC	CASSTRGGVSYNEQFF
TRBV10-2	TRBJ2-5	TRBD2	-	TGCGCCAGCAGAGGACTAGCGGGAGGGTACGGAGAGACCCAGTACTTC	CASRGLAGGYGETQYF
TRBV30	TRBJ1-4	-	-	TGTGCCTGGAGTGTAGACCAGCGTACTAATGAAAAACTGTTTTTT	CAWSVDQRTNEKLFF
TRBV5-1	TRBJ2-1	-	-	TGCGCCAGCAGCCCGGACAGCTATGAGCAGTTCTTC	CASSPDSYEQFF
TRBV11-3	TRBJ2-1	TRBD2	-	TGTGCCAGCAGCTTAGGTACTAGCGGGAGGGCCGATGAGCAGTTCTTC	CASSLGTSGRADEQFF
TRBV29-1	TRBJ2-3	TRBD2	once	TGCAGCGTTGGACTAGCGGGAGGTCCCACAGATACGCAGTATTTT	CSVGLAGGPTDTQYF
TRBV21-1	TRBJ2-1	-	-	TGTGCCAGCAGCACAAGACTAGCTCAAAAGCAGGGCTCCTACAATGAGCAGTTCTTC	CASSTRLAQKQGSYNEQFF
TRBV11-1	TRBJ1-3	-	-	TGTGCCAGCAGCTTTCGGCGTGTAACTGGAAACACCATATATTTT	CASSFRRVTGNTIYF
TRBV23-1	TRBJ1-2	-	-	TGCGCCAGCAGTCAATCAAGGGGGGCGGGCCGGCGTCACCTGGCTAGCTACACCTTC	CASSQSRGAGRRHLASYTF
TRBV7-6	TRBJ2-5	-	-	TGTGCCAGCAGCTTAGTAGGCGGAGGAGAGACCCAGTACTTC	CASSLVGGGETQYF
TRBV10-3	TRBJ1-2	-	-	TGTGCCATCAGTGACGGAAACTATGGCTACACCTTC	CAISDGNYGYTF
TRBV7-6	TRBJ2-7	-	-	TGTGCCAGCAGCCCTAACGGGTACGAGCAGTACTTC	CASSPNGYEQYF
TRBV9	TRBJ2-2	-	-	TGTGCCAGCAGCGTTAGTGGCGGGGAGAACCCGAACACCGGGGAGCTGTTTTTT	CASSVSGGENPNTGELFF
TRBV19	TRBJ2-2	-	once	TGTGCCATCATGGGGGGACCCGCGAACACCGGGGAGCTGTTTTTT	CAIMGGPANTGELFF
TRBV7-2	TRBJ2-1	TRBD1	-	TGTGCCAGCAGCTTAGCGTTCAGACAGGGGGCGAAATGGGAGCAGTTCTTC	CASSLAFRQGAKWEQFF
TRBV7-2	TRBJ2-5	TRBD2	-	TGTGCCAGCAGCTCGTACAGCGGGAGAGAGACCCAGTACTTC	CASSSYSGRETQYF
TRBV12-3/TRBV12-4	TRBJ2-7	TRBD1	-	TGTGCCAGCAGTTTGGGACAGGGCTACGAGCAGTACTTC	CASSLGQGYEQYF
TRBV7-7	TRBJ1-3	TRBD1	-	TGTGCCAGCAGCGCAGGGACAGGGGCTGGAAACACCATATATTTT	CASSAGTGAGNTIYF
TRBV10-3	TRBJ1-1	TRBD1	-	TGTGCCATCAGTCTTGGACAGGGTGAAGCTTTCTTT	CAISLGQGEAFF
TRBV12-3/TRBV12-4	TRBJ1-1	-	-	TGTGCCAGCAGTTTGGGAATCACTGAAGCTTTCTTT	CASSLGITEAFF
TRBV7-9	TRBJ2-1	-	-	TGTGCCAGCAGCTTGGGAATGGGGCCGAGCTCCTACAATGAGCAGTTCTTC	CASSLGMGPSSYNEQFF
TRBV9	TRBJ2-3	-	-	TGTGCCAGCAGCGTAAAAGGAGACACAGATACGCAGTATTTT	CASSVKGDTDTQYF
TRBV7-2	TRBJ2-5	-	-	TGTGCCAGCAGCCCACGGACGAGGGCAGGAGAGACCCAGTACTTC	CASSPRTRAGETQYF
TRBV7-9	TRBJ1-3	-	-	TGTGCCAGCAGCTCAGGGACCACTTTCTCTGGAAACACCATATATTTT	CASSSGTTFSGNTIYF
TRBV9	TRBJ2-3	-	-	TGTGCCAGCAGCGTTTTAGGAGGCACAGATACGCAGTATTTT	CASSVLGGTDTQYF
TRBV10-3	TRBJ1-1	-	-	TGTGCCATCAACCGGGGGAACACTGAAGCTTTCTTT	CAINRGNTEAFF
TRBV30	TRBJ2-7	-	-	TGTGCCTGGAGTGATTGGAGCTCCTACGAGCAGTACTTC	CAWSDWSSYEQYF
TRBV7-8	TRBJ2-7	-	once	TGTGCCAGCAGCTTAGCGCTTCTCGGAGGTTTTACGGACGAGCAGTACTTC	CASSLALLGGFTDEQYF
TRBV5-1	TRBJ1-6	-	-	TGCGCCAGCAGCTTGAAATATGGGAATTCACCCCTCCACTTT	CASSLKYGNSPLHF
TRBV2	TRBJ1-4	-	-	TGTGCCAGCGATTCGGAACCCTGGGAAAAACTGTTTTTT	CASDSEPWEKLFF
TRBV4-1	TRBJ2-7	-	few	TGCGCCAGCAGCCAAGTGGAGGGTGTCGAGCAGTACTTC	CASSQVEGVEQYF
TRBV7-8	TRBJ2-7	TRBD2	-	TGTGCCAGCAGCTTAGTGGCTAGCGGGAGCAACGAGCAGTACTTC	CASSLVASGSNEQYF
TRBV4-2	TRBJ2-1	TRBD2	-	TGTGCCAGCAGCCAAGGTAGCGGGAGAATGGGTGAGCAGTTCTTC	CASSQGSGRMGEQFF
TRBV3-1/TRBV3-2	TRBJ1-6	-	-	TGTGCCAGCAGCCTGAGTTCTGACTCACCCCTCCACTTT	CASSLSSDSPLHF
TRBV11-1	TRBJ2-1	-	-	TGTGCCAGCAGCTTTTCGGACTTGAACTCCTACAATGAGCAGTTCTTC	CASSFSDLNSYNEQFF
TRBV9	TRBJ2-5	TRBD1	-	TGTGCCAGCAGCGTCGGACAGGACGCAAGGACCCAGTACTTC	CASSVGQDARTQYF
TRBV6-4	TRBJ1-1	-	-	TGTGCCAGCAGTGACAGGCCGGGTTCGGGCACTGAAGCTTTCTTT	CASSDRPGSGTEAFF
TRBV19	TRBJ1-5	TRBD1	-	TGTGCCAGTAGTATTAGGACCCCCGGGACAGGGCGCAATCAGCCCCAGCATTTT	CASSIRTPGTGRNQPQHF
TRBV4-1	TRBJ2-7	TRBD2	-	TGCGCCAGCAGCCCATCCGCGGGGGACGAGCAGTACTTC	CASSPSAGDEQYF
TRBV18	TRBJ1-2	-	once	TGTGCCAGCTCACCAATTTCCACGGAGATCTATGGCTACACCTTC	CASSPISTEIYGYTF
TRBV6-2/TRBV6-3	TRBJ2-1	TRBD1	-	TGTGCCAGCAGCTTCCGCCCCAAGACAGGGGCAAGCAGGGAGCAGTTCTTC	CASSFRPKTGASREQFF
TRBV30	TRBJ2-2	-	few	TGTGCCTGGAGTGTGCAGGTTGAGACCGGGGAGCTGTTTTTT	CAWSVQVETGELFF